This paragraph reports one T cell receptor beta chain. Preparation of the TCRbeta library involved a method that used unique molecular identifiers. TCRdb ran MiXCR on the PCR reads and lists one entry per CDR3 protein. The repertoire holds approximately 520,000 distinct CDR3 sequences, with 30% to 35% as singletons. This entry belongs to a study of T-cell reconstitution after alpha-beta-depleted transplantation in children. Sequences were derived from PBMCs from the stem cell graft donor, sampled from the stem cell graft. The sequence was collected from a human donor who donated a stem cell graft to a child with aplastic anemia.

The CDR3 reads CSASSAGVVSNSPLHF. The DNA for the CDR3 is TGCAGTGCTAGTTCGGCAGGGGTGGTATCTAATTCACCCCTCCACTTT. The J gene is TRBJ1-6, the V gene TRBV20-1; TRBD1 is a possible D gene (6 bases). The CDR3 extends over 16 amino acids. Germline lookup yields CDR1 DFQATT and CDR2 SNEGSKA (reference sequence). V gave up 3 bases and J gave up 6 bases, with 18 bases separating them.